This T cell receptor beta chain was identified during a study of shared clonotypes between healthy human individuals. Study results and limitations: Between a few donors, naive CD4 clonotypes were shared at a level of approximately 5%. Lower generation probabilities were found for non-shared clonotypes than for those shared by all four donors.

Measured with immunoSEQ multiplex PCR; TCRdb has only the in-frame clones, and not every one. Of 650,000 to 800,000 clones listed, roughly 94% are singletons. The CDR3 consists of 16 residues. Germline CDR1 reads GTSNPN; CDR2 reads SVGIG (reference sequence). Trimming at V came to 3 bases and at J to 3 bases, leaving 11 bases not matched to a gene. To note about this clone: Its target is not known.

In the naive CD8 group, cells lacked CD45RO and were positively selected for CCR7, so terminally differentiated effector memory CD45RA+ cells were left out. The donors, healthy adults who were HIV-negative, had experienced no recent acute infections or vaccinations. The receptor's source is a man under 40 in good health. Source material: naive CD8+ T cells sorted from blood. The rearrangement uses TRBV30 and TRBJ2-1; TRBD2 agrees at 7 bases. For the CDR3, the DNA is TGTGCCTGGAGCTTAGCTAGCGGAGCCGTCTACAATGAGCAGTTCTTC. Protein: CAWSLASGAVYNEQFF.